The clone carrying this T cell receptor (beta chain) has ten or more counts. Its specificity is unknown. This entry is derived from a study of identical twins. General observations from the study: Insertions ran lower in abundant cord blood beta clonotypes, though not in memory repertoires.

TCRdb analysed the 5' RACE reads with MiXCR anew, one entry per CDR3 protein. The sample has 200,000 to 250,000 distinct CDR3 sequences, more than 9.5% seen once. The same specimen was also included in a second study, on yellow fever vaccine responses in identical twins. That paper states: Twins showed a vaccine T cell response that reportedly seemed partly convergent, partly personalized.

This sequence was found in a woman under 30 in good health. The sequenced sample consisted of memory (CD45RO+) T cells sorted from blood.

The DNA for the CDR3 is TGTGCCAGCAGCCAAGACAATAGCGGCTACAATGAGCAGTTCTTC. This gives the protein CASSQDNSGYNEQFF. The V call is TRBV3-1, the J call TRBJ2-1, with D perhaps matching TRBD2 (6 bases). V was clipped by 0 bases and J by 3 bases, with 9 bases between them. The CDR3 covers 15 residues. The V gene's germline CDR1 is LGHDT and CDR2 YNNKEL (reference sequence).